Listed below are T cell receptor beta chains from one sample, sequenced in a study of tumor-infiltrating lymphocytes in primary liver carcinoma. TCRdb re-called the multiplex PCR reads with MiXCR, one entry per CDR3 protein. Among 99,000 or so distinct CDR3 sequences, roughly 69% were seen once, and the ten largest hold roughly 10%. Sample: liver tumor tissue from sampling region 5. Source of these receptors: a woman aged 55-69 years with primary liver carcinoma and hepatitis B virus infection. CDR3s include the opening cysteine and the closing phenylalanine or tryptophan. The D gene is left open where the match is weak. The size field is filled for only some rows; it gives once, few, many or a size class.

TRBJ2-1 TRBD1 - TRBV12-5 CTSGFPGQARQFF TGTACTAGTGGCTTCCCTGGACAGGCCCGGCAGTTCTTC
TRBJ1-1 - - TRBV5-6 CASRQTRVNTEAFF TGTGCCAGCAGGCAGACACGAGTGAACACTGAAGCTTTCTTT
TRBJ1-4 - - TRBV12-3/TRBV12-4 CANSLVPLRATEKLLF TGTGCCAACAGTTTGGTACCACTACGGGCTACTGAAAAACTGTTATTT
TRBJ2-5 - few TRBV2 CALKGVFQETQYF TGTGCCCTCAAAGGAGTATTCCAAGAGACCCAGTACTTC
TRBJ2-6 - - TRBV11-2 CASSPRLRGLSSGANILTF TGTGCCAGCAGCCCAAGGCTGCGGGGGCTTAGCTCTGGGGCCAACATCCTGACTTTC
TRBJ2-2 - - TRBV11-1 CASSARPFLVNIGELLF TGTGCCAGCAGCGCACGGCCATTCCTAGTTAACATCGGGGAGCTGCTTTTT
TRBJ1-5 - - TRBV6-6 CAGSVGSGVYQPQHF TGTGCCGGCAGTGTTGGGTCAGGGGTTTATCAGCCCCAGCATTTT
TRBJ2-3 - medium-sized TRBV12-3/TRBV12-4 CASSLRAGNTDTQYF TGTGCCAGCAGCCTAAGGGCCGGGAACACAGATACGCAGTATTTT
TRBJ2-2 - many TRBV6-1 CASRQGVDTGELFF TGTGCCAGCAGACAGGGAGTCGACACCGGGGAGCTGTTTTTT
TRBJ1-1 - many TRBV21-1 CASSATQGSRNTEAFF TGTGCCAGCAGCGCCACACAGGGATCGAGGAACACTGAAGCTTTCTTT
TRBJ2-5 - - TRBV28 CASSSYTDGFVGETQYF TGTGCCAGCAGTTCCTACACAGACGGCTTTGTGGGAGAGACCCAGTACTTC
TRBJ1-1 TRBD1 - TRBV6-6 CASNIRTGDNETFF TGTGCAAGCAATATACGGACAGGGGACAATGAAACTTTCTTT
TRBJ2-1 TRBD2 - TRBV24-1 CATSDTITPGLECEQFF TGTGCCACCAGTGATACTATTACCCCGGGACTAGAGTGTGAGCAGTTCTTC
TRBJ2-3 TRBD2 - TRBV11-1 CARSLSQCAGESHF TGTGCCAGGAGCTTAAGTCAATGTGCGGGAGAGTCTCACTTT
TRBJ2-2 TRBD2 - TRBV5-1 CASSSSGCRHRELFF TGCGCCAGCAGCTCTAGCGGGTGTAGGCATCGAGAGCTGTTTTTT
TRBJ2-7 - once TRBV28 CASSPPSLYEQYF TGTGCCAGCAGTCCACCGAGCCTCTACGAGCAGTACTTC
TRBJ2-1 TRBD2 many TRBV6-5 CASSSGSEGNEQFF TGTGCCAGCAGTAGCGGGAGCGAAGGCAATGAGCAGTTCTTC
TRBJ2-1 TRBD2 - TRBV30 CAWSRLAGGIELFF TGTGCCTGGAGCAGACTAGCGGGGGGAATTGAGCTGTTCTTC
TRBJ2-7 TRBD2 few TRBV20-1 CSARGGVYEQYF TGCAGTGCTAGGGGGGGGGTCTACGAGCAGTACTTC
TRBJ2-4 - many TRBV11-2 CASSLRLTAKNIQYF TGTGCCAGCAGCTTAAGGTTGACAGCCAAAAACATTCAGTACTTC
TRBJ1-1 - once TRBV5-1 CASSFGGEGDGTEAFF TGCGCCAGCAGCTTTGGTGGGGAGGGGGATGGCACTGAAGCTTTCTTT
TRBJ2-7 TRBD1 - TRBV12-3/TRBV12-4 CASSRFGTGGMDEQHF TGTGCCAGCAGTAGATTTGGGACAGGGGGCATGGACGAGCAGCACTTC
TRBJ1-3 - - TRBV28 CAGSFGSRNSLSGNTIYF TGTGCCGGCAGTTTTGGTTCGAGGAACAGTCTCTCTGGAAACACCATATATTTT
TRBJ1-1 - - TRBV4-1 CASNQDRGGRGNTGAFF TGCGCCAGCAACCAAGATAGGGGTGGGAGGGGGAACACTGGAGCTTTCTTT